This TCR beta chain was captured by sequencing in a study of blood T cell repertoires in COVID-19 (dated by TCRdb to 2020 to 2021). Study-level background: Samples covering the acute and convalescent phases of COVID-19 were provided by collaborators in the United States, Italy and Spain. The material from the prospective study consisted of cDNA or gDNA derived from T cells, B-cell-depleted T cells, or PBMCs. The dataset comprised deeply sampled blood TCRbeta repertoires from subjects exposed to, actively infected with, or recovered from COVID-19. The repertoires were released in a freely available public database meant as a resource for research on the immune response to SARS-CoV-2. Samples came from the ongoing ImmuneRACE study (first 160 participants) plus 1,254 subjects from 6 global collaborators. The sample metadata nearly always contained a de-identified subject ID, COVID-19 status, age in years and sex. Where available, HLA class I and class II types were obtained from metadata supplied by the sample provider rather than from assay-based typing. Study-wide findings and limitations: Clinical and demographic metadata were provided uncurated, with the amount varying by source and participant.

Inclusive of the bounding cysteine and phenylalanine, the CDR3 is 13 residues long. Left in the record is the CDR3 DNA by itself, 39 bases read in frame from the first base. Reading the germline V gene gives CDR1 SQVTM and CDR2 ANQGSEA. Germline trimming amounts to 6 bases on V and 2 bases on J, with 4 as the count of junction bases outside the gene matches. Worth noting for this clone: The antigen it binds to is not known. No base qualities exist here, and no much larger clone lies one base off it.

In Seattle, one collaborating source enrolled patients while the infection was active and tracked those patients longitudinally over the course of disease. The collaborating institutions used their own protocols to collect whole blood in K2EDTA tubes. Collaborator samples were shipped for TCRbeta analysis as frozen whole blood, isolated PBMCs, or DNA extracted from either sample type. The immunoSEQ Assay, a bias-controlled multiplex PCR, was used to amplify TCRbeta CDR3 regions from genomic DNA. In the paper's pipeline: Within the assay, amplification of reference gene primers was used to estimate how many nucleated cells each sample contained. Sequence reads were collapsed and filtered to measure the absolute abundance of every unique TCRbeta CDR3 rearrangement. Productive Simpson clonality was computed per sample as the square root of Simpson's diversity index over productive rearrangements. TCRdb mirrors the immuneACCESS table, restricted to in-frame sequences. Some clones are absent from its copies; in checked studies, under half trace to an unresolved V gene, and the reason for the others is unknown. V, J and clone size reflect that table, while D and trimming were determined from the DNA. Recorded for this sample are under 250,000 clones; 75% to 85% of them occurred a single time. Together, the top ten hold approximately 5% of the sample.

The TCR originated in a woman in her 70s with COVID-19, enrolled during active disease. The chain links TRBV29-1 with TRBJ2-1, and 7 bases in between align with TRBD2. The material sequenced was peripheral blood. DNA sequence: TGCAGCGTGTCTAGCGGAACCTACAATGAGCAGTTCTTC. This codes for CSVSSGTYNEQFF.